This entry lists 10 T cell receptor beta chains sequenced from one sample in a study of blood T cell repertoires in COVID-19. Sequencing was performed with immunoSEQ multiplex PCR; in TCRdb, only in-frame clones are kept and a portion is missing. The sample yields about 480,000 clones, about 91% seen once. Material: peripheral blood. These receptors originate from a man aged 18 to 29 with COVID-19, enrolled during active disease.

J is TRBJ2-1 and V is TRBV13; TRBD1 agrees at 9 bases. This CDR3 has 14 amino acids. CDR1 is PRHDT, CDR2 FYEKMQ, per germline (reference sequence). The V gene end was trimmed by 8 bases and the J gene end by 6 bases; junction bases not matched to a gene: 8. CDR3 nucleotides: TGTGCCAGCTCCGCGGACAGGGGTTTCAATGAGCAGTTCTTC. Encoded protein: CASSADRGFNEQFF.

V usage is TRBV5-1 and J usage is TRBJ2-1; 11 bases map to TRBD2. The CDR3 runs 17 residues. V trimming: 6 bases; J trimming: 10 bases; junction bases outside the gene matches: 18. Germline V lookup: CDR1 SGHRS, CDR2 YFSETQ. DNA of the CDR3: TGCGCCAGCACCTTAGTAGCGGGGGGGCCATTTGGCGCGGAGCAGTTCTTC. As protein: CASTLVAGGPFGAEQFF.

V gene TRBV29-1 combines with J gene TRBJ2-3, with 11 bases lining up with TRBD2. The CDR3 totals 14 residues. J lost 3 bases, V lost 8 bases, and 7 bases had no gene match. CDR1 is SQVTM, CDR2 ANQGSEA, per germline. CDR3 DNA: TGCAGCCCTAAGGGACTAGCGGATACAGATACGCAGTATTTT. It encodes CSPKGLADTDTQYF.

This sequence joins TRBV11-3 and TRBJ2-7; tentatively, D is TRBD1 (6 bases). The CDR3 totals 14 residues. The V gene lost 4 bases and the J gene lost 0 bases, with 10 bases spanning the gap. Per germline, CDR1 SGHNT and CDR2 YENEEA. The CDR3 is CASSSTGSSYEQYF. The CDR3 nucleotides read TGTGCCAGCAGCTCCACAGGGAGCTCCTACGAGCAGTACTTC.

The gene calls are TRBV6-2 or TRBV6-3 and TRBJ2-1; the match to TRBD2 covers 8 bases. V was pared by 2 bases and J by 8 bases, with 8 bases of the junction left unmatched. The germline CDR1 and CDR2 sequences are MNHEY and SVGEGT. The CDR3 spans 15 residues. The CDR3 nucleotides read TGTGCCAGCAGTTACGGGCCTAGCGGGTTCGATGAGCAGTTCTTC. Translated, it gives CASSYGPSGFDEQFF.

J is TRBJ2-6 and V is TRBV30; D may be TRBD1 (10 bases). The CDR3 consists of 22 residues. The germline V gene encodes CDR1 GTSNPN and CDR2 SVGIG (reference sequence). Deletions cut 2 bases from V and 4 bases from J, with 33 bases between. The CDR3 bases are TGTGCCTGGAGTTCAGGGACAGGGGTAAGCGGGAGGTCCCTCCGAGGGGCCAACGTCCTGACTTTC. Translating it yields CAWSSGTGVSGRSLRGANVLTF. The full variable domain, rest sourced from reference TRBV30 and TRBJ2-6, is SQTIHQWPATLVQPVGSPLSLECTVEGTSNPNLYWYRQAAGRGLQLLFYSVGIGQISSEVPQNLSASRPQDRQFILSSKKLLLSDSGFYLCAWSSGTGVSGRSLRGANVLTFGAGSRLTVL.

In nucleotides, the CDR3 is TGTGCCAGTACCCCCCTACAGGGCCTGAACAATCAGCCCCAGCATTTT. This gives the protein CASTPLQGLNNQPQHF. The chain combines TRBV19 with TRBJ1-5; D may be TRBD1 (6 bases). This CDR3 region has 16 residues. Between the trimmed V and J ends, which lost 7 bases and 3 bases, there was a span of 19 bases. The V gene's germline CDR1 is LNHDA and CDR2 SQIVND (reference sequence).

The rearrangement links TRBV6-2 or TRBV6-3 to TRBJ2-2; TRBD2 might be the D (6 bases). From germline, CDR1 is MNHEY and CDR2 SVGEGT. V lost 2 bases, J lost 3 bases, and 16 bases lay in between. The CDR3 covers 17 residues. CDR3 amino acids: CASSYDSRAGYTGELFF. Written as DNA, the CDR3 is TGTGCCAGCAGTTACGATTCGAGAGCGGGCTACACCGGGGAGCTGTTTTTT.

V usage is TRBV28 and J usage is TRBJ2-4; D not resolved. CDR3 length: 13 residues. Between the trimmed V and J ends, which lost 4 bases and 7 bases, there was a span of 11 bases. Germline assignment: CDR1 MDHEN and CDR2 SYDVKM. The DNA for the CDR3 is TGTGCCAGCAGTTCCAGTCCTTTCAACATTCAGTACTTC. Translating gives CASSSSPFNIQYF.

The rearrangement links TRBV7-3 to TRBJ2-7; no clear D. The ends were cut back, 4 bases at V and 3 bases at J, with 10 bases in the middle. CDR3 length: 13 amino acids. Germline values: CDR1 SGHTA, CDR2 FQGTGA. CDR3 residues: CASSSAPGYEQYF. The CDR3 DNA follows: TGTGCCAGCAGCTCGGCCCCGGGCTACGAGCAGTACTTC.